This T cell receptor beta chain was captured by sequencing in a study of CD8 T cells in Susac syndrome. About the study: There were Susac syndrome patients who were therapy-naive at blood draw, others on corticosteroids, and others on intravenous immunoglobulin alone.

Sequencing of TCR beta was carried out in blood CD8+ and CD4+ T cells. Note on this clonotype: The antigen is undetermined.

Findings and caveats of the study: Clonal expansion of CD8+ cells in Susac peaked in TEMRA cells (and in active patients).

The RNA input was roughly 0.45 to 1 ug, and it was reverse transcribed with random hexamers. The amplification used immunoSEQ multiplex PCR on TCR beta CDR3; it spanned 54 Vbeta and 13 Jbeta. TCRdb independently ran MiXCR on the immunoSEQ multiplex PCR reads; one entry per CDR3 protein. The table shows about 53,000 distinct CDR3 sequences, with approximately 95% occurring only once. Specimen: CD8+ T cells from PBMCs. The receptor's source is a human donor with Susac syndrome.

CDR3 sequence: CAWSVASGEFF. In DNA, the CDR3 is TGTGCCTGGAGTGTGGCTAGCGGTGAGTTCTTC. The chain is built from TRBV30 and TRBJ2-1, with 7 nucleotides matching TRBD2. The V gene's germline CDR1 is GTSNPN and CDR2 SVGIG (reference sequence). There are 11 residues in the CDR3. The trim removed 0 bases at V and 14 bases at J, leaving 4 bases unmatched.